This record concerns one TCR beta chain sequence. This entry belongs to a study of control samples from healthy donors and cancer patients. This table comes from immunoSEQ multiplex PCR, and its TCRdb copy is limited to in-frame clones, with some not included. Of around 200,000 clones detected, roughly 91% appear once; the ten largest clones hold over 1.2%. Per germline, CDR1 LNHDA and CDR2 SQIVND (reference sequence). V lost 3 bases to trimming and J lost 6 bases; unmatched junction nucleotides: 0. This CDR3 has 13 amino acids. The specimen sequenced was blood. The chain has TRBV19 and TRBJ2-2, with TRBD1 identical over 8 bases. The receptor's source is a woman aged 25 to 39 in good health. The CDR3 reads CASSMTGAGELFF. For the CDR3, the DNA is TGTGCCAGTAGTATGACAGGGGCCGGGGAGCTGTTTTTT. The full variable domain, completed using reference TRBV19 and TRBJ2-2, is DGGITQSPKYLFRKEGQNVTLSCEQNLNHDAMYWYRQDPGQGLRLIYYSQIVNDFQKGDIAEGYSVSREKKESFPLTVTSAQKNPTAFYLCASSMTGAGELFFGEGSRLTVL.